This T cell receptor (beta chain) is from a study of blood T cells in healthy people across ages (dated by TCRdb to the mid-2010s). Regarding the research as a whole: In model experiments, template switching captured roughly one uniquely barcoded TCR beta cDNA molecule for every two T cells. The study measured age-related changes in TCR beta repertoire diversity using deep sequencing normalized with unique cDNA molecular identifiers. Four age groups were formed from the donors: young (average 16 years), middle-aged (around 37), aged (62) and long-lived (about 80). To avoid experimental bias, donors of different ages were spread randomly across the sequencing lanes. For two donors (one aged 18 to 30 and one aged 80 or older), the study analyzed two additional independent replicas of 1 million unique cDNA reads from the same blood draw.

Libraries were built with 5' RACE. These reads were obtained on an Illumina HiSeq 2500. A second PCR of roughly 7 to 11 cycles was performed with a sample-barcoded 5' primer and a J-beta primer mix. A template-switch 5' adaptor carrying 12 random nucleotides introduced a unique molecular identifier onto each TCR beta cDNA molecule. Each sample yielded at least 2.5 million CDR3-containing paired-end reads. First-strand cDNA synthesis was performed from all RNA using the Mint cDNA synthesis kit, with priming by a TRBC-specific oligonucleotide. Following uracil-DNA glycosylase treatment, a first 18-cycle PCR with universal primers M1SS and BC2_uni_R was performed on all cDNA. Turning to the authors' computational methods: For normalization, 1 million high-quality reads, each with a distinct molecular identifier, were randomly selected from each sample. Reads with shared molecular identifiers were discarded instead of being binned into consensus sequences. CDR3 identification, clonotype clustering and error correction used MiTCR with a Q25 quality threshold and the strictest error-elimination algorithm. Lower-bound total TCR beta diversity was estimated with a nonparametric unseen species model using Euler transformation. Using fastp at Q25 and MiXCR, TCRdb reprocessed the public reads and kept productive beta chains. Every CDR3 protein is listed once, alongside the most common genes and DNA of its rows. The authors' filters were not applied to this entry. The sample table records over 1,300,000 distinct CDR3 sequences; approximately 59% of these occur just once. The ten largest clones represent roughly 7% of the sample.

Donors were roughly 40 systemically healthy Caucasian individuals from Russia aged about 6 to 100 years. Each donor gave 8 to 10 milliliters of peripheral blood, collected into EDTA-treated Vacutainer tubes. Ficoll-Paque density-gradient centrifugation was used to isolate PBMCs, with at least 6.5 million per sample. Trizol reagent was used to extract total RNA from PBMCs, with at least 5.5 micrograms per sample. For every donor, an aliquot of PBMCs went through flow cytometry to measure the percentages of naive CD45RAhigh/CD27high T cells. Findings and caveats that apply to the study as a whole: As age increased, observed TCR beta diversity per million T cells dropped in a roughly linear way, and a significant reduction was already evident by age 40. The CMV infection status of donors was not known, potentially confounding age-related changes in expanded clonotypes. Estimates of total diversity based on one million sequenced T cells were regarded as lower bounds and as underestimates. A strong correlation was found between observed TCR beta diversity and the percentage of naive T cells measured by flow cytometry. Compared with the aged group, the long-lived group had more naive CD4+ T cells, fewer expanded clones and increased TCR diversity, suggesting age selection. Because profiling used bulk unsorted PBMCs, naive and antigen-experienced compartments could not be compared conclusively.

According to the germline V gene, CDR1 reads SQVTM and CDR2 reads ANQGSEA. The CDR3 runs 14 residues from the cysteine to the phenylalanine. Left in the record is the CDR3 DNA by itself, 42 bases read in frame from the first base. V lost 4 bases and J lost 6 bases, and the count of bases not matched to a germline gene is 11. A word on this clonotype: Its antigen remains unidentified. Per-nucleotide qualities are absent, and no much larger clonotype sits a single base away.

This chain joins TRBV29-1 to TRBJ1-2; 7 bases in between match TRBD1. The origin of this receptor is a man aged 18-30 years in good health. Material for sequencing was blood. CDR3 sequence: CSVAPTTGWNGYTF. The bases are TGCAGCGTTGCCCCGACGACAGGGTGGAATGGCTACACCTTC.